This T cell receptor (beta chain) is from a study of T cell responses to AZD1222 COVID-19 vaccine. Broader study findings: Seropositivity was recorded at baseline in only 6 or 7 AZD1222 recipients. Most donors were white British and more were female, and clonal diversity was possibly underestimated.

Only in-frame clones appear in the TCRdb table, and some are missing; sequencing was by immunoSEQ multiplex PCR. Of roughly 190,000 clones in the sample, approximately 91% were seen once. For this clone: The antigen is not known.

Trimming stripped 8 bases from V and 4 bases from J, with 12 bases between. CDR1 is SNHLY and CDR2 is FYNNEI in the germline V gene. The CDR3 is 12 amino acids. This chain joins TRBV2 and TRBJ2-7, with D perhaps given as TRBD1 or TRBD2 (6 bases each). The receptor was derived from an adult in good health. The sample here was peripheral blood, taken on day 0 of AZD1222 vaccination. The CDR3 coding sequence is TGTGCCAGCGTCCGGGGGCAATACGAGCAGTACTTC. It is translated as CASVRGQYEQYF.